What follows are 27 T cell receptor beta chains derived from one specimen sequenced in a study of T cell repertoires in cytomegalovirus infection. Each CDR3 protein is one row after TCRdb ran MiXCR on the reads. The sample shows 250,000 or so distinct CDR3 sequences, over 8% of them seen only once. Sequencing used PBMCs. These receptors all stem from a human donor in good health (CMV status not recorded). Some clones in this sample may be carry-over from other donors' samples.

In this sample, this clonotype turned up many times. The CDR3 DNA reads as TGTGCCAGCAGCGAGACTAGCGGGCACTACAATGAGCAGTTCTTC. Protein: CASSETSGHYNEQFF. The genes are TRBV12-3 or TRBV12-4 and TRBJ2-1; 10 nucleotides align to TRBD2. Trimming removed 6 bases from V and 3 bases from J; junction bases left unmatched: 5. The CDR3 contains 15 residues.

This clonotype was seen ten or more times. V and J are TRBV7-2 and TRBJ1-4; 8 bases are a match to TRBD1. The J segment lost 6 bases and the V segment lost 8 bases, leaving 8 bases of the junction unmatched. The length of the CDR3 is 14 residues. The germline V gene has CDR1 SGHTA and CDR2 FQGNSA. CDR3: CASGLMDRDEKLFF. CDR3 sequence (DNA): TGTGCCAGCGGCCTAATGGACAGGGATGAAAAACTGTTTTTT.

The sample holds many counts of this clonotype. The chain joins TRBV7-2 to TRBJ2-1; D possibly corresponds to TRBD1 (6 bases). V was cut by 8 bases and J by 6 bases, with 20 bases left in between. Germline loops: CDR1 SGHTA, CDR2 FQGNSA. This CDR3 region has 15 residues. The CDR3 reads CASQQNRRTVNEQFF. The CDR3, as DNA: TGTGCCAGCCAGCAAAACCGGAGGACAGTCAATGAGCAGTTCTTC.

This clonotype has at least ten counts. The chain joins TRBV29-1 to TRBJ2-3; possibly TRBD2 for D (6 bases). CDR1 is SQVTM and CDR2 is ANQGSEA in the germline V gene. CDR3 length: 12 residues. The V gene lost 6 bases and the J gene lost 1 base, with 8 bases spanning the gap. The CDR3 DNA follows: TGCAGCGTGGGCGGGGGCACAGATACGCAGTATTTT. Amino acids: CSVGGGTDTQYF.

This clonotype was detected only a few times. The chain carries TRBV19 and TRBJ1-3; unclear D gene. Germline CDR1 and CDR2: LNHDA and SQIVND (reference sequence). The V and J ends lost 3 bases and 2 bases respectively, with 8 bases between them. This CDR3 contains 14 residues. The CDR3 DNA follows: TGTGCCAGTAGTATCATGGGGACTGGAAACACCATATATTTT. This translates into CASSIMGTGNTIYF.

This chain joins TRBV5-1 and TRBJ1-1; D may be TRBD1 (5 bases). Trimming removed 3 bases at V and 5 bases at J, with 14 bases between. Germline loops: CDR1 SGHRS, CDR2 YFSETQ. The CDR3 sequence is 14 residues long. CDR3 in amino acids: CASSSEGFGTEAFF. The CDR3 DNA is TGCGCCAGCAGCTCCGAGGGGTTCGGGACTGAAGCTTTCTTT.

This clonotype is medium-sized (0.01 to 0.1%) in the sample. CDR3 in amino acids: CASTHSAPGEGQYF. The DNA for the CDR3 is TGTGCCAGCACCCACTCCGCCCCGGGGGAGGGCCAGTACTTC. The V gene is TRBV12-3 or TRBV12-4, the J gene TRBJ2-5, with 7 bases lining up with TRBD2. Trimming took 7 bases from V and 10 from J; bases not matched to a gene: 15. CDR3 length: 14 residues.

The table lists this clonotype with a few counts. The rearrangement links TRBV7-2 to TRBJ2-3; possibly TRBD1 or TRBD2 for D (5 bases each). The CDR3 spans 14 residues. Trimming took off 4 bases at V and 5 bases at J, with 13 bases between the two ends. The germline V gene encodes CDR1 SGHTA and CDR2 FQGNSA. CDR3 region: CASSSGSLGDTQYF. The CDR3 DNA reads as TGTGCCAGCAGCTCAGGGAGTTTAGGAGATACGCAGTATTTT.

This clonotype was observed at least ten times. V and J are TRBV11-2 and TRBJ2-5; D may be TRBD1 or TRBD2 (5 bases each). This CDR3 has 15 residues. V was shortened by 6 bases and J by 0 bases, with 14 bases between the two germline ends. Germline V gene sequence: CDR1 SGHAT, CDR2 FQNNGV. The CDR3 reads CASSLMGVYQETQYF. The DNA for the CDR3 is TGTGCCAGCAGTCTAATGGGGGTGTACCAAGAGACCCAGTACTTC.

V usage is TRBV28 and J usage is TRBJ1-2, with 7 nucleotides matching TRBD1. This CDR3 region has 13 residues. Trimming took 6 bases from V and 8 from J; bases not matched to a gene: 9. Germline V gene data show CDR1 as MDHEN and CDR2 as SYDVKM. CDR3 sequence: CASREQGLVGYTF. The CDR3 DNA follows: TGTGCCAGCAGAGAACAGGGGCTCGTAGGCTACACCTTC.

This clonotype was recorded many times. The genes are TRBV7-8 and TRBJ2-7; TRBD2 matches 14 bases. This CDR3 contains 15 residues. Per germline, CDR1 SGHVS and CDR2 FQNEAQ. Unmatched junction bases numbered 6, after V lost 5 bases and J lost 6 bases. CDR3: CASSRTSGGFREQYF. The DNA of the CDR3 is TGTGCCAGCAGCCGGACTAGCGGGGGGTTTCGCGAGCAGTACTTC.

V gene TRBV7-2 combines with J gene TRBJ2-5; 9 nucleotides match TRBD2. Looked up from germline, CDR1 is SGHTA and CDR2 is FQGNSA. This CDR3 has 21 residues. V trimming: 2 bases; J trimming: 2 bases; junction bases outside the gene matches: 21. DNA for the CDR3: TGTGCCAGCAGCTTACGAGCGGGGGGTTTCAACCGCGGGCAAGGGCAAGAGACCCAGTACTTC. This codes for CASSLRAGGFNRGQGQETQYF.

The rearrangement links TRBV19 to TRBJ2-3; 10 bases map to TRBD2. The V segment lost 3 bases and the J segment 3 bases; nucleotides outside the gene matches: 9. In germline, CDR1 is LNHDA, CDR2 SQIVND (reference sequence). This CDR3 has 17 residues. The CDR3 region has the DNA TGTGCCAGTAGTATGTCCGGGACTAGCGTTCCGACAGATACGCAGTATTTT. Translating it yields CASSMSGTSVPTDTQYF.

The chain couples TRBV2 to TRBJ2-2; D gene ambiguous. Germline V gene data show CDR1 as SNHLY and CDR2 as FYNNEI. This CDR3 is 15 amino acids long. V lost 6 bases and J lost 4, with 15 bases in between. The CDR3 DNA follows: TGTGCCAGCAGACTGCGCCCGGTAGGCACCGGGGAGCTGTTTTTT. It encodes CASRLRPVGTGELFF.

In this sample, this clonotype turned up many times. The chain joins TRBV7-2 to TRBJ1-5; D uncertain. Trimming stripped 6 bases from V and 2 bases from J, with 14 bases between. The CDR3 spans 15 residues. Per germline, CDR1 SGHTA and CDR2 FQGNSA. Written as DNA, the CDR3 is TGTGCCAGCAGACCGACGGACCTTGGCAATCAGCCCCAGCATTTT. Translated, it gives CASRPTDLGNQPQHF.

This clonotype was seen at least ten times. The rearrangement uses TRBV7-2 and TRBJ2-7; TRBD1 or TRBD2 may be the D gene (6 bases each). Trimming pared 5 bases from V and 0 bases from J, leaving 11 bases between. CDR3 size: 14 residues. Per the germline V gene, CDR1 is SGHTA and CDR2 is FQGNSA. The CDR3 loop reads CASSQGTGSYEQYF. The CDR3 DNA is TGTGCCAGCAGCCAGGGGACTGGCTCCTACGAGCAGTACTTC.

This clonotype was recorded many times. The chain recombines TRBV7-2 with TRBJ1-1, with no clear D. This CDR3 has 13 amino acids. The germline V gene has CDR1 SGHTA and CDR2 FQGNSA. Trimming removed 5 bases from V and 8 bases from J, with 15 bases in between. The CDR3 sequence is CASSLTEQTEAFF. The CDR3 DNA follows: TGTGCCAGCAGCCTAACGGAGCAAACCGAAGCTTTCTTT.

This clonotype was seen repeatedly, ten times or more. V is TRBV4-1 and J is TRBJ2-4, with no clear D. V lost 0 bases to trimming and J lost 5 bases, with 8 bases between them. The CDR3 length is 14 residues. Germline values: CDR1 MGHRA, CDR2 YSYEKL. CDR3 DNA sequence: TGCGCCAGCAGCCAAGATCAAGGCCAAAACATTCAGTACTTC. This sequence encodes CASSQDQGQNIQYF.

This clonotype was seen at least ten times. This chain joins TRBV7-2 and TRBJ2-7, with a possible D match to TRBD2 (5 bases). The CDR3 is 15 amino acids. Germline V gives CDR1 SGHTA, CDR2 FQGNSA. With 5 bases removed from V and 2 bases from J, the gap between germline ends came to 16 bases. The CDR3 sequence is CASSPSLGAPYEQYF. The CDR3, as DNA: TGTGCCAGCAGCCCAAGTTTGGGAGCACCCTACGAGCAGTACTTC.

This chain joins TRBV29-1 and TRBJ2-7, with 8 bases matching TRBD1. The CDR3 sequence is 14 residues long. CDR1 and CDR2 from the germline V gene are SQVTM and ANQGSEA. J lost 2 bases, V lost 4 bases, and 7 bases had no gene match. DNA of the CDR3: TGCAGCGTTGGGGTCCGGACAGGGACCTACGAGCAGTACTTC. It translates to CSVGVRTGTYEQYF.

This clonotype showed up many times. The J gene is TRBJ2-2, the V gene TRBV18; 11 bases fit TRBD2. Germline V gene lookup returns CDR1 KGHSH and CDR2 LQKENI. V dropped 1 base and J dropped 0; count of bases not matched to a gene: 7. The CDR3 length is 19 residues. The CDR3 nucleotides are TGTGCCAGCTCACCACGGGCTAGCGGGGGGACTGCGAACACCGGGGAGCTGTTTTTT. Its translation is CASSPRASGGTANTGELFF.

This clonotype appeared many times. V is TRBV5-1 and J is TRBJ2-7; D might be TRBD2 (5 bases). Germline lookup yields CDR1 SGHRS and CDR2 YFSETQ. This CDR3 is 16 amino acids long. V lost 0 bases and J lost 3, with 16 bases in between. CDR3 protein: CASSLAGTPGFYEQYF. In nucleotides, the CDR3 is TGCGCCAGCAGCTTGGCGGGAACTCCTGGATTCTACGAGCAGTACTTC.

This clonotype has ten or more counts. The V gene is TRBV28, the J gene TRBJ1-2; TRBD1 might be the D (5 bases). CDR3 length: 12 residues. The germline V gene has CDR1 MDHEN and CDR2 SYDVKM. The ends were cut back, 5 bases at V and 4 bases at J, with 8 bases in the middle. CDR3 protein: CASSRQIYGYTF. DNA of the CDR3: TGTGCCAGCAGTCGACAGATCTATGGCTACACCTTC.

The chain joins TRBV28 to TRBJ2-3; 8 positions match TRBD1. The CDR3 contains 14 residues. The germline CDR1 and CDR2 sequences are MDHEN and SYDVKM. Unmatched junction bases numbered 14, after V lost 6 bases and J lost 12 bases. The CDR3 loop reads CASRRVPGTGPQYF. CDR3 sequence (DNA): TGTGCCAGCAGAAGGGTGCCCGGGACAGGCCCACAGTATTTT.

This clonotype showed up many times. The CDR3 DNA reads as TGTGCCAGCAGTTTAGGACGGAGCTTTAGCACAGATACGCAGTATTTT. Its translation: CASSLGRSFSTDTQYF. The chain combines TRBV12-3 or TRBV12-4 with TRBJ2-3; D gene unclear. V was shortened by 1 base and J by 0 bases, with 11 bases between the two germline ends. This CDR3 has 16 amino acids.

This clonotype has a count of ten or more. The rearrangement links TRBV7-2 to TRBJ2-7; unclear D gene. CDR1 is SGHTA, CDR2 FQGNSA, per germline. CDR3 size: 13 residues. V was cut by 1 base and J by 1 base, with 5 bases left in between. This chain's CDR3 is CASSLGASYEQYF. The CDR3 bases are TGTGCCAGCAGCTTAGGGGCTTCCTACGAGCAGTACTTC.

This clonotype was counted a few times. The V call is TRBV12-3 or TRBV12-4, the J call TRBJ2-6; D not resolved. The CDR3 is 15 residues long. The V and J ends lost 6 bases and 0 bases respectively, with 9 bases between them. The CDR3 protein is CASRDPSSGANVLTF. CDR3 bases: TGTGCCAGCAGGGACCCGAGCTCTGGGGCCAACGTCCTGACTTTC.